Shown below are 10 T cell receptor beta chains from a single sample sequenced in a study of TIL therapy for anti-PD-1-resistant metastatic lung cancer. The libraries were made with immunoSEQ v3. Assay used: immunoSEQ multiplex PCR; TCRdb lists only in-frame clones, some missing. The data hold about 52,000 clones, with about 80% observed a single time. The time point is: pre-treatment sample, taken before nivolumab and TIL therapy. The sample was blood, taken at baseline. Every receptor here comes from a woman aged 25-80 years with non-small cell lung cancer.

This clone was recorded a few times. The V and J genes are TRBV2 and TRBJ2-6; D unresolved. CDR1 is SNHLY, CDR2 FYNNEI, per germline. CDR3 length: 14 residues. Trimming pared 4 bases from V and 6 bases from J, leaving 10 bases between. The CDR3 nucleotides are TGTGCCAGCAGTGTGGGATGGAAGGCCAACGTCCTGACTTTC. Its protein product is CASSVGWKANVLTF.

This clone was seen a few times. The chain has TRBV5-6 and TRBJ2-1; 9 bases agree with TRBD1. The CDR3 has 14 residues. Trimming at V came to 6 bases and at J to 5 bases, leaving 6 bases not matched to a gene. Germline CDR1 reads SGHDT; CDR2 reads YYEEEE. The CDR3 DNA is TGTGCCAGCATTAAGGGACAGGGAAACAATGAGCAGTTCTTC. This translates into CASIKGQGNNEQFF.

J is TRBJ1-5 and V is TRBV6-6, with D uncertain. From germline, CDR1 is MNHNY and CDR2 SVGAGI (reference sequence). Trimming removed 2 bases at V and 3 bases at J, with 11 bases between. The CDR3 is made up of 15 amino acids. The CDR3, as DNA: TGTGCCAGCAGTTACGCGGCAGAGGCCAATCAGCCCCAGCATTTT. The encoded protein is CASSYAAEANQPQHF.

On this clone itself: The junction shows a germline mismatch at one end, possibly a read error. The chain carries TRBV10-1 and TRBJ1-5; D unresolved. This CDR3 has 12 amino acids. Germline values: CDR1 WNHNN, CDR2 SYGVQD (reference sequence). The CDR3 DNA reads TGCGCCAGCAGGGAGTTCGGCCAGCCCCAGCATTTT. It specifies CASREFGQPQHF.

This clone was seen a handful of times. DNA for the CDR3: TGTGCCAGCAGCCCCGCCTTCTCTGGGGCCAACGTCCTGACTTTC. Encoded protein: CASSPAFSGANVLTF. V usage is TRBV6-1 and J usage is TRBJ2-6; D is ambiguous. The V gene's germline CDR1 is MNHNS and CDR2 SASEGT. V was cut by 6 bases and J by 0 bases, with 9 bases left in between. This CDR3 comprises 15 residues.

This clone was detected only a few times. V gene TRBV11-2 combines with J gene TRBJ2-7, with no clear D. The germline gives CDR1 SGHAT, CDR2 FQNNGV. Trimming took off 4 bases at V and 2 bases at J, with 9 bases between the two ends. The CDR3 consists of 13 residues. For the CDR3, the DNA is TGTGCCAGCAGCTCGGATCTGCCCTACGAGCAGTACTTC. Translation gives CASSSDLPYEQYF.

The J gene is TRBJ1-1, the V gene TRBV6-5; possible D gene TRBD1, 5 bases. V lost 0 bases and J 9 bases, leaving 14 bases between the germline ends. Germline loops: CDR1 MNHEY, CDR2 SVGAGI. The CDR3 sequence is 14 residues long. The CDR3 is CASSYSLGVDQAFF. The CDR3 DNA is TGTGCCAGCAGTTACTCTTTGGGGGTGGACCAAGCTTTCTTT.

The V and J genes are TRBV30 and TRBJ2-5, with unresolved D. The CDR3 contains 14 residues. Trimming removed 3 bases at V and 1 base at J, with 12 bases between. CDR1 and CDR2 (germline): GTSNPN, SVGIG (reference sequence). Here the CDR3 DNA reads TGTGCCTGGAGCGATCAAAGCCTCCAAGAGACCCAGTACTTC. Residues: CAWSDQSLQETQYF.

The V gene is TRBV28, the J gene TRBJ1-1, with D possibly being TRBD1 (5 bases). V was trimmed by 1 base and J by 11 bases, leaving 14 bases between them. There are 13 residues in the CDR3. Germline V gene lookup returns CDR1 MDHEN and CDR2 SYDVKM. The CDR3 region is CASSLLAGPRAFF. CDR3 nucleotides: TGTGCCAGCAGTTTATTAGCAGGGCCCCGCGCTTTCTTT.

In this sample, this clone turned up once. The gene calls are TRBV30 and TRBJ2-7, with D uncertain. Germline assignment: CDR1 GTSNPN and CDR2 SVGIG (reference sequence). This CDR3 spans 16 amino acids. Trimming left V 0 bases short and J 1 base short, with 16 bases between. For the CDR3, the DNA is TGTGCCTGGAGTGTAAACCGCGGAGCTGATTCCTACGAGCAGTACTTC. Its translation is CAWSVNRGADSYEQYF. Looking up the rest from reference TRBV30 and TRBJ2-7 gives the full variable domain: SQTIHQWPATLVQPVGSPLSLECTVEGTSNPNLYWYRQAAGRGLQLLFYSVGIGQISSEVPQNLSASRPQDRQFILSSKKLLLSDSGFYLCAWSVNRGADSYEQYFGPGTRLTVT.